The next 20 T cell receptor beta chains were all read from a single sample in a study of blood T cell repertoires in COVID-19. Profiling relied on immunoSEQ multiplex PCR, and the TCRdb table lists in-frame clones only, not all of them. The repertoire holds fewer than 200,000 clones, with 84% as singletons. Sequencing was carried out using peripheral blood. The source of these receptors is a man aged 35 to 55 who had recovered from COVID-19.

The chain couples TRBV4-3 to TRBJ2-1, with a possible D match to TRBD2 (5 bases). V lost 0 bases to trimming and J lost 2 bases, with 11 bases between them. Germline V gene lookup returns CDR1 LGHNA and CDR2 YSLEER. The CDR3 is made up of 16 amino acids. In nucleotides, the CDR3 is TGCGCCAGCAGCCAAGAGACTCCCGGGGCCTACAATGAGCAGTTCTTC. It specifies CASSQETPGAYNEQFF.

The genes are TRBV5-1 and TRBJ2-7; a weak D match, TRBD1 (5 bases). Germline CDR1 reads SGHRS; CDR2 reads YFSETQ. The CDR3 is made up of 11 amino acids. The V and J ends lost 4 bases and 4 bases respectively, with 6 bases between them. The CDR3 DNA is TGCGCCAGCAGCCCAGGGTACGAGCAGTACTTC. As protein: CASSPGYEQYF.

The V call is TRBV27, the J call TRBJ1-2, with 7 positions matching TRBD1. The CDR3 runs to 12 residues. V lost 6 bases and J lost 7; bases outside the gene matches: 5. Germline lookup yields CDR1 MNHEY and CDR2 SMNVEV (reference sequence). In nucleotides, the CDR3 is TGTGCCAGCAGGCGTACAGGGGTTGGCTACACCTTC. Encoded protein: CASRRTGVGYTF.

The chain carries TRBV29-1 and TRBJ2-3, with 7 positions matching TRBD2. Germline V lookup: CDR1 SQVTM, CDR2 ANQGSEA. The junction had 8 bases not matched to a gene; V was cut back by 6 bases and J by 5 bases. CDR3 length: 13 residues. The CDR3: CSVGGSVKDTQYF. In DNA, the CDR3 is TGCAGCGTGGGCGGGAGTGTGAAAGATACGCAGTATTTT.

Details on this clone: Sequence at one end of the junction differs from germline and may be a read error. The V and J genes are TRBV4-3 and TRBJ1-1; the D gene is possibly TRBD1 (5 bases). Germline CDR1 and CDR2: LGHNA and YSLEER. CDR3 size: 15 residues. CDR3 loop: CASSQDWGVNTEAFF. CDR3 DNA: TGCGCCAGCAGTCAAGATTGGGGGGTGAACACTGAAGCTTTCTTT.

This clone has a single count. V is TRBV12-5 and J is TRBJ2-1; TRBD2 aligns across 7 bases. The CDR3 consists of 16 residues. Trimming took 3 bases from V and 3 from J; bases not matched to a gene: 8. From germline, CDR1 is LGHNT and CDR2 FRNRAP. CDR3 residues: CASGLLAGTFYNEQFF. CDR3 DNA: TGTGCTAGTGGTTTATTAGCGGGTACCTTCTACAATGAGCAGTTCTTC. Looking up the rest from reference TRBV12-5 and TRBJ2-1 gives the full variable domain: DARVTQTPRHKVTEMGQEVTMRCQPILGHNTVFWYRQTMMQGLELLAYFRNRAPLDDSGMPKDRFSAEMPDATLATLKIQPSEPRDSAVYFCASGLLAGTFYNEQFFGPGTRLTVL.

The chain recombines TRBV13 with TRBJ1-2; 8 bases match TRBD1. CDR1 is PRHDT and CDR2 is FYEKMQ in the germline V gene (reference sequence). V was pared by 0 bases and J by 4 bases, with 7 bases of the junction left unmatched. The CDR3 sequence is 16 residues long. CDR3 sequence reads: CASSLGAGQAAYGYTF. The CDR3 nucleotides read TGTGCCAGCAGCTTAGGGGCGGGACAGGCTGCCTATGGCTACACCTTC.

The chain's CDR3 is CASTLSGANPYEQYF. As DNA, the CDR3 is TGTGCCAGCACCCTTAGCGGGGCCAACCCCTACGAGCAGTACTTC. V gene TRBV27 combines with J gene TRBJ2-7; TRBD2 matches 8 bases. With V trimmed by 7 bases and J by 2 bases, 10 bases remained unmatched. CDR1 and CDR2 from the germline V gene are MNHEY and SMNVEV (reference sequence). The CDR3 totals 15 residues.

The chain couples TRBV5-8 to TRBJ1-3; D gene ambiguous. Per germline, CDR1 SGHTS and CDR2 YDEGEE. The CDR3 consists of 15 residues. Trimming pared 5 bases from V and 0 bases from J, leaving 12 bases between. The CDR3: CASSRVLSSGNTIYF. The DNA of the CDR3 is TGTGCCAGCAGTCGTGTTTTGAGCTCTGGAAACACCATATATTTT.

V and J are TRBV6-2 or TRBV6-3 and TRBJ2-6, with 8 bases that match TRBD2. Germline V lookup: CDR1 MNHEY, CDR2 SVGEGT. The length of the CDR3 is 16 residues. Unmatched junction bases numbered 2, after V lost 2 bases and J lost 2 bases. CDR3 sequence (DNA): TGTGCCAGCAGTTACCTGCGGGGGGCTGGGGCCAACGTCCTGACTTTC. This sequence encodes CASSYLRGAGANVLTF.

The CDR3 sequence is CASSVGRHLTGELFF. As DNA, the CDR3 is TGTGCCAGCTCAGTTGGGAGACACCTCACCGGGGAGCTGTTTTTT. The rearrangement links TRBV18 to TRBJ2-2; TRBD2 is a possible D gene (5 bases). Trimming took 5 bases from V and 4 from J, leaving 14 bases between them. The CDR3 extends over 15 amino acids. The germline V gene encodes CDR1 KGHSH and CDR2 LQKENI.

This clone occurred once. The gene calls are TRBV23-1 and TRBJ1-1; D may be TRBD1 (6 bases). Being an ORF, TRBV23-1 has a function that is uncertain. CDR3 length equals 12 residues. V was trimmed by 8 bases and J by 7 bases, leaving 14 bases between them. The DNA for the CDR3 is TGCGCCAGCGGAACAGGGAAAGATGAAGCTTTCTTT. Translating gives CASGTGKDEAFF.

This clone showed up just a few times. The V and J genes are TRBV3-1 (or the pseudogene TRBV3-2) and TRBJ1-1; D remains ambiguous. Looked up from germline, CDR1 is LGHDT and CDR2 is YNNKEL (reference sequence). V was cut by 1 base and J by 3 bases, with 15 bases left in between. The CDR3 runs to 16 residues. CDR3 region: CASSQGPRKSYTEAFF. Here the CDR3 DNA reads TGTGCCAGCAGCCAAGGCCCCAGGAAGTCGTACACTGAAGCTTTCTTT.

This chain connects TRBV6-5 to TRBJ2-7, with TRBD1 matching 7 bases. The V gene end was trimmed by 3 bases and the J gene end by 0 bases; junction bases not matched to a gene: 5. The CDR3 has 15 amino acids. Germline V CDR1 and CDR2: MNHEY, SVGAGI. CDR3 loop: CASSYTGQSSYEQYF. CDR3 in DNA: TGTGCCAGCAGTTATACGGGACAGAGCTCCTACGAGCAGTACTTC.

This clone appeared once. The chain employs TRBV28 and TRBJ2-7; D gene uncertain. Trimming removed 3 bases from V and 0 bases from J, with 12 bases in between. Germline values: CDR1 MDHEN, CDR2 SYDVKM. The CDR3 has 15 residues. The CDR3 loop is CASSFSSASSYEQYF. DNA of the CDR3: TGTGCCAGCAGTTTCTCGAGCGCAAGCTCCTACGAGCAGTACTTC.

The chain uses TRBV4-3 and TRBJ2-1, with 9 bases matching TRBD2. The CDR3 has 14 residues. The junction had 7 bases not matched to a gene; V was cut back by 1 base and J by 12 bases. CDR1 and CDR2 (germline): LGHNA, YSLEER. The CDR3: CASSQGLAGYVQFF. Written as DNA, the CDR3 is TGCGCCAGCAGCCAAGGCCTAGCGGGATACGTGCAGTTCTTC.

This rearrangement joins TRBV11-3 to TRBJ2-7, with D possibly being TRBD1 (6 bases). The ends were cut back, 3 bases at V and 3 bases at J, with 12 bases in the middle. The CDR3 covers 14 residues. CDR1 is SGHNT and CDR2 is YENEEA in the germline V gene. This chain's CDR3 is CASSFRDTFYEQYF. The CDR3 DNA sequence: TGTGCCAGCAGCTTCCGGGACACCTTCTACGAGCAGTACTTC.

The chain links TRBV9 to TRBJ1-1; D uncertain. V shed 4 bases and J shed 4 bases, with 14 bases lying between them. The length of the CDR3 is 14 residues. Germline values: CDR1 SGDLS, CDR2 YYNGEE. The chain's CDR3 is CASSPRPRGTEAFF. The CDR3 region has the DNA TGTGCCAGCAGCCCCCGTCCCCGGGGCACTGAAGCTTTCTTT.

This clone occurred once. The genes are TRBV27 and TRBJ1-3; D ambiguous. V lost 8 bases and J lost 1, with 12 bases in between. Germline V gives CDR1 MNHEY, CDR2 SMNVEV (reference sequence). The CDR3 runs to 14 residues. CDR3 region: CASGETVSGNTIYF. CDR3 DNA: TGTGCCAGCGGGGAGACGGTTTCTGGAAACACCATATATTTT.

The rearrangement links TRBV30 to TRBJ2-1; D perhaps matches TRBD1 (8 bases). The CDR3 totals 16 residues. Per the germline V gene, CDR1 is GTSNPN and CDR2 is SVGIG (reference sequence). The germline V and J ends were trimmed by 0 bases and 0 bases, with 12 bases remaining between them. DNA for the CDR3: TGTGCCTGGAGTGTGGGGGGGACAGGCTCCTACAATGAGCAGTTCTTC. Translating it yields CAWSVGGTGSYNEQFF.